This TCR beta chain was found in a study of T cell responses to AZD1222 COVID-19 vaccine (dated by TCRdb to about 2021). Turning to the overall study: Because spike-specific TCR depth and breadth did not differ between the two schedules, AZD1222 recipients who got a second dose at roughly 4 weeks were pooled with those who got a second dose at roughly 12 weeks. Enrollment into the trials was organized by age into subgroups of 18-55, 56-69 and 70-plus years, and those subgroups contained about 150, 27 and 61 TCR-sequenced participants, respectively. TCR sequencing was performed for 230 to 250 trial participants, of whom about 200 were given two doses of AZD1222 and 26 were given two doses of MenACWY control vaccine.

On the study overall, not on this receptor specifically: Epitopes outside the regions mutated in the B.1.351 and B.1.1.7 variants were reportedly recognized by nearly half of the unique spike-specific TCRs. Because no samples from the day 14 peak response were available, repertoires could be characterized only after the peak T cell response. CD4 TCRs associated with the vaccine covered the entire spike protein, and the dominant responses were in regions 160-218 and 743-854. Participants were mostly white British, with more females than males. The authors suggested clonal diversity may have been underestimated. Spike-specific TCR breadth and depth rose significantly after two AZD1222 doses compared with day 0 and with MenACWY recipients. Only a handful of AZD1222 recipients were SARS-CoV-2 seropositive at baseline, limiting conclusions about previously exposed vaccinees. In the small 56-69-year group, the increase in depth fell short of significance, most likely because of low power.

The CDR3 regions of human TCRbeta chains were analyzed by immunosequencing. The original pipeline was this. TCRs in the repertoires were compared against a reference library of SARS-CoV-2-specific TCRs that had been generated with the MIRA antigen-specificity platform. Breadth was defined as the fraction of unique TCRs that were SARS-CoV-2-associated. Depth was defined as the fraction of total T cells that were SARS-CoV-2-associated. Using the MIRA data, every spike-specific TCR was mapped to the spike region that the TCR reacted to and assigned to either a CD4 or a CD8 class. Log10-transformed breadth and depth values were compared by one-way ANOVA with Sidak's multiple comparisons tests. The source is immuneACCESS, and TCRdb retained only in-frame sequences with V and J called. Part of the clones is not carried over; for the studies checked, unresolved V genes explain less than half of this, and the remainder is unexplained. The DNA gave D and trimming, while V, J and clone size come from that table. For this sample there are some 150,000 clones; roughly nine tenths appear just once. Together, the top ten hold under 2% of the sample.

Deletion took 1 base off V and 3 bases off J, with a span of 5 bases between the germline ends. According to the germline V gene, CDR1 reads SGHTA and CDR2 reads FQGNSA. The CDR3 numbers 13 residues from cysteine through phenylalanine. The sequence is cut down to CDR3 DNA, 39 bases in frame from base 1. Per the publication, the time point label means: baseline before first vaccination. Vaccinee samples were obtained from the UK trials COV001 and COV002, which included a single-blind randomized controlled phase 2/3 trial of AZD1222 (ChAdOx1 nCoV-19) in healthy adults. For TCRbeta chain sequencing, PBMC samples were collected from trial participants at day 0 and at day 28 after the second dose. Remarks on this clone: Its antigen specificity is not known. No per-base quality is available; no much larger clone lies one base away.

Here the sequenced sample was peripheral blood, taken on day 0 of AZD1222 vaccination. The chain joins TRBV7-2 to TRBJ2-3, with the D gene too uncertain to name. The origin of this receptor is an adult in good health. The CDR3 reads CASSLELTDTQYF. The nucleotide sequence reads TGTGCCAGCAGCTTAGAGTTGACAGATACGCAGTATTTT.